These 28 T cell receptor beta chains were sequenced from one sample in a study of T cell responses to AZD1222 COVID-19 vaccine. Only in-frame clones appear in the TCRdb table, and some are missing; sequencing was by immunoSEQ multiplex PCR. Of some 130,000 clones listed, 80% to 90% were seen once; the top ten hold over 9%. The source was peripheral blood, collected 28 days after the second AZD1222 dose. Receptors were obtained from an adult who received the AZD1222 COVID-19 vaccine.

In its sample, this clone was seen once. The J gene is TRBJ1-3, the V gene TRBV7-3, with D uncertain. CDR3 length: 14 amino acids. V was pared by 6 bases and J by 2 bases, with 11 bases between. Per the germline V gene, CDR1 is SGHTA and CDR2 is FQGTGA. As DNA, the CDR3 is TGTGCCAGCAGGGCACACGAGCCTGGAAACACCATATATTTT. It is translated as CASRAHEPGNTIYF.

V gene TRBV7-9 combines with J gene TRBJ1-1; D may be TRBD1 (5 bases). The germline gives CDR1 SEHNR, CDR2 FQNEAQ (reference sequence). Trimming shortened V by 0 bases and J by 7 bases, and 6 bases separated the two germline ends. The CDR3 has 12 amino acids. The CDR3 bases are TGTGCCAGCAGCTTAGCTGGGGGTGAAGCTTTCTTT. It encodes CASSLAGGEAFF.

The chain carries TRBV27 and TRBJ1-5; D gene ambiguous. V was cut by 8 bases and J by 2 bases, with 16 bases left in between. There are 15 residues in the CDR3. Germline V lookup: CDR1 MNHEY, CDR2 SMNVEV (reference sequence). CDR3: CASGGWGFGNQPQHF. The CDR3 DNA reads as TGTGCCAGCGGTGGGTGGGGTTTCGGCAATCAGCCCCAGCATTTT.

This sequence joins TRBV20-1 and TRBJ2-1, with a weak D call TRBD1 (6 bases). In germline, CDR1 is DFQATT, CDR2 SNEGSKA (reference sequence). The V and J ends lost 6 bases and 10 bases respectively, with 10 bases between them. The CDR3 has 10 amino acids. The chain's CDR3 is CSAHRGEQFF. The CDR3 DNA reads TGCAGTGCCCATAGGGGGGAGCAGTTCTTC.

The genes are TRBV30 and TRBJ1-6, with a tentative D call TRBD1 (5 bases). The CDR3 totals 13 residues. Germline assignment: CDR1 GTSNPN and CDR2 SVGIG (reference sequence). With 5 bases removed from V and 10 bases from J, the gap between germline ends came to 15 bases. The DNA of the CDR3 is TGTGCCTGGCGTGGAGACAGTTACTCACCCCTCCACTTT. Encoded protein: CAWRGDSYSPLHF.

CDR3 DNA sequence: TGTGCCAGCACCCCTCGGACTCAAGAGACCCAGTACTTC. It is translated as CASTPRTQETQYF. The rearrangement joins TRBV7-2 to TRBJ2-5, with a tentative D call TRBD2 (5 bases). V was pared by 7 bases and J by 2 bases, with 11 bases between. Germline CDR1 reads SGHTA; CDR2 reads FQGNSA. This CDR3 has 13 amino acids.

The chain joins TRBV9 to TRBJ1-5; TRBD1 matches at 8 bases. Germline V gives CDR1 SGDLS, CDR2 YYNGEE. The CDR3 has 15 amino acids. V dropped 4 bases and J dropped 7; count of bases not matched to a gene: 10. CDR3 residues: CASSSLQGAGQPQHF. CDR3 DNA: TGTGCCAGCAGCTCATTGCAGGGGGCTGGGCAGCCCCAGCATTTT.

The chain joins TRBV12-3 or TRBV12-4 to TRBJ1-2; D is unresolved. This CDR3 contains 12 residues. V was clipped by 3 bases and J by 4 bases, with 6 bases between them. The CDR3 spells CASSLVGYGYTF. The CDR3 coding sequence is TGTGCCAGCAGTTTGGTGGGCTATGGCTACACCTTC.

CDR3 sequence: CASSSRDRVNEKLFF. The CDR3 DNA sequence: TGTGCCAGCAGCTCCCGGGACAGGGTAAATGAAAAACTGTTTTTT. The chain links TRBV7-8 to TRBJ1-4; TRBD1 matches at 9 bases. The CDR3 is made up of 15 amino acids. V gave up 4 bases and J gave up 5 bases; unmatched junction bases: 5. CDR1 is SGHVS and CDR2 is FQNEAQ in the germline V gene.

As regards this clone: Germline is not matched at one junction end, which may reflect a read error. Written as DNA, the CDR3 is TGTGCTAGCAGCTTGGGGACTAGCGGGGGGGGCAATGAGCAGTTCTTC. Translated, it gives CASSLGTSGGGNEQFF. The rearrangement joins TRBV7-7 to TRBJ2-1; 16 positions match TRBD2. Per the germline V gene, CDR1 is SSHAT and CDR2 is FNYEAQ (reference sequence). The CDR3 length is 16 residues.

The chain has TRBV6-5 and TRBJ2-1; D is tentatively TRBD1 or TRBD2 (5 bases each). V lost 0 bases to trimming and J lost 12 bases, with 15 bases between them. CDR1 and CDR2 (germline): MNHEY, SVGAGI. The CDR3 is 14 amino acids. The DNA for the CDR3 is TGTGCCAGCAGTTACTCGAAGAGGGTCGGGGCGCAGTTCTTC. Amino acid sequence: CASSYSKRVGAQFF.

The CDR3 DNA sequence: TGTGCCTGGAGGACAGGGGGCCCAGGAGTGGGACAGCCCCAGCATTTT. Protein: CAWRTGGPGVGQPQHF. The J gene is TRBJ1-5, the V gene TRBV30; 10 nucleotides align to TRBD1. Germline V gives CDR1 GTSNPN, CDR2 SVGIG (reference sequence). Trimming at V came to 3 bases and at J to 7 bases, leaving 12 bases not matched to a gene. CDR3 size: 16 residues.

The V gene is TRBV7-9, the J gene TRBJ2-5, with D unresolved. The germline CDR1 and CDR2 sequences are SEHNR and FQNEAQ (reference sequence). The CDR3 spans 13 residues. V was pared by 2 bases and J by 1 base, with 5 bases between. The CDR3 DNA sequence: TGTGCCAGCAGCTTAAGCTCCCAAGAGACCCAGTACTTC. It translates to CASSLSSQETQYF.

This clone was picked up one time. The chain is built from TRBV7-6 and TRBJ1-6; D is perhaps TRBD1 (6 bases). This CDR3 is 17 amino acids long. Trimming took off 3 bases at V and 11 bases at J, with 23 bases between the two ends. Germline lookup yields CDR1 SGHVS and CDR2 FNYEAQ. The CDR3 region has the DNA TGTGCCAGCAGCTTGGATCGGAGGACAGACTTTTTAGCACCCCTCCACTTT. Encoded protein: CASSLDRRTDFLAPLHF. Based on the CDR3 plus reference TRBV7-6 and TRBJ1-6, the full variable domain is GAGVSQSPRYKVTKRGQDVALRCDPISGHVSLYWYRQALGQGPEFLTYFNYEAQQDKSGLPNDRFSAERPEGSISTLTIQRTEQRDSAMYRCASSLDRRTDFLAPLHFGNGTRLTVT.

This sequence joins TRBV4-1 and TRBJ1-5; D is ambiguous. Trimming stripped 1 base from V and 2 bases from J, with 9 bases between. The CDR3 has 15 residues. Germline-derived CDR1 and CDR2 are MGHRA and YSYEKL. CDR3 region: CASSQVERGNQPQHF. Written as DNA, the CDR3 is TGCGCCAGCAGCCAAGTGGAGCGAGGCAATCAGCCCCAGCATTTT.

This clone was seen more than once but under ten times. The J gene is TRBJ1-3, the V gene TRBV9, with TRBD1 as a possible D gene (6 bases). The ends were cut back, 3 bases at V and 9 bases at J, with 22 bases in the middle. CDR1 is SGDLS and CDR2 is YYNGEE in the germline V gene. The CDR3 covers 16 residues. CDR3 loop: CASSASTGAPGGTIYF. CDR3 DNA sequence: TGTGCCAGCAGCGCTTCGACAGGAGCCCCTGGTGGCACCATATATTTT.

This sequence joins TRBV6-5 and TRBJ1-2; 8 positions agree with TRBD1. Germline-derived CDR1 and CDR2 are MNHEY and SVGAGI. The junction had 2 bases not matched to a gene; V was cut back by 2 bases and J by 3 bases. The CDR3 extends over 14 amino acids. CDR3 loop: CASSYVRGHYGYTF. The CDR3, as DNA: TGTGCCAGCAGTTACGTCAGGGGGCACTATGGCTACACCTTC.

The sample holds one count of this clone. The gene calls are TRBV10-2 and TRBJ2-3; a possible D gene is TRBD1 (7 bases). This CDR3 spans 13 amino acids. The V end lost 7 bases, the J end lost 5 bases, and 13 bases lay between the germline ends. The germline CDR1 and CDR2 sequences are WSHSY and SAAADI. CDR3 in DNA: TGCGCCAGCACCCAGGGGGGCCTAGATACGCAGTATTTT. This translates into CASTQGGLDTQYF.

V gene TRBV19 combines with J gene TRBJ1-1, with D perhaps matching TRBD1 (5 bases). Trimming removed 5 bases at V and 6 bases at J, with 13 bases between. Germline-derived CDR1 and CDR2 are LNHDA and SQIVND (reference sequence). This CDR3 comprises 13 residues. CDR3 DNA sequence: TGTGCCAGTAGTCTACAGGTTAAGGCTGAAGCTTTCTTT. Translation: CASSLQVKAEAFF.

The chain uses TRBV29-1 and TRBJ1-1; D not resolved. Germline V gives CDR1 SQVTM, CDR2 ANQGSEA. V lost 2 bases and J 4 bases, leaving 8 bases between the germline ends. This CDR3 spans 12 amino acids. The CDR3: CSVEKGGTEAFF. The CDR3 region has the DNA TGCAGCGTTGAAAAGGGTGGCACTGAAGCTTTCTTT.

This chain uses TRBV18 with TRBJ2-1; TRBD2 aligns across 7 bases. With 0 bases clipped from V and 4 bases from J, the junction kept 3 bases outside the gene matches. This CDR3 spans 15 amino acids. Germline V gene lookup returns CDR1 KGHSH and CDR2 LQKENI. The CDR3 DNA follows: TGTGCCAGCTCACCACCGGGGCGGGAGTACAATGAGCAGTTCTTC. This translates into CASSPPGREYNEQFF.

This sequence joins TRBV18 and TRBJ2-2, with D maybe TRBD1 (5 bases). The germline CDR1 and CDR2 sequences are KGHSH and LQKENI. This CDR3 spans 15 amino acids. V lost 6 bases and J 5 bases, leaving 16 bases between the germline ends. CDR3 bases: TGTGCCAGCTCCCCCCCGTGGGGCTCTACCGGGGAGCTGTTTTTT. Translated, it gives CASSPPWGSTGELFF.

The CDR3 loop reads CASSSDRGKYGYTF. The DNA of the CDR3 is TGTGCCAGCAGCTCCGACAGGGGGAAATATGGCTACACCTTC. The chain has TRBV7-3 and TRBJ1-2, with 9 positions matching TRBD1. The CDR3 length is 14 residues. V gave up 4 bases and J gave up 5 bases; unmatched junction bases: 5. Germline V lookup: CDR1 SGHTA, CDR2 FQGTGA.

A remark on this clone: This sample also contains other DNA sequences that code for the same CDR3. The V call is TRBV3-1 (or the pseudogene TRBV3-2), the J call TRBJ1-3; D gene unclear. Deletions cut 0 bases from V and 1 base from J, with 7 bases between. Germline CDR1 reads LGHDT; CDR2 reads YNNKEL (reference sequence). The CDR3 extends over 15 amino acids. CDR3 sequence reads: CASSQDLVSGNTIYF. CDR3 nucleotides: TGTGCCAGCAGCCAAGATTTGGTGTCTGGAAACACCATATATTTT.

The chain uses TRBV3-1 (or the pseudogene TRBV3-2) and TRBJ1-3, with D possibly being TRBD1 (5 bases). There are 17 residues in the CDR3. V was cut by 1 base and J by 0 bases, with 13 bases left in between. CDR1 is LGHDT, CDR2 YNNKEL, per germline (reference sequence). CDR3 region: CASSQVWGTSSGNTIYF. The CDR3 DNA follows: TGTGCCAGCAGCCAAGTTTGGGGCACAAGCTCTGGAAACACCATATATTTT.

The chain employs TRBV28 and TRBJ2-7; 11 bases line up with TRBD1. The CDR3 is made up of 16 amino acids. Germline CDR1 and CDR2: MDHEN and SYDVKM. V gave up 6 bases and J gave up 4 bases; unmatched junction bases: 11. CDR3 nucleotides: TGTGCCAGCAGCTCCGGGACAGGGGGAAAATGGTACGAGCAGTACTTC. It is translated as CASSSGTGGKWYEQYF. Complete variable domain (other parts from reference TRBV28 and TRBJ2-7): DVKVTQSSRYLVKRTGEKVFLECVQDMDHENMFWYRQDPGLGLRLIYFSYDVKMKEKGDIPEGYSVSREKKERFSLILESASTNQTSMYLCASSSGTGGKWYEQYFGPGTRLTVT.

This clone was picked up a small number of times. The rearrangement joins TRBV10-3 to TRBJ1-3; TRBD1 aligns across 9 bases. With 2 bases clipped from V and 4 bases from J, the junction kept 6 bases outside the gene matches. Germline V gene lookup returns CDR1 ENHRY and CDR2 SYGVKD. This CDR3 spans 16 amino acids. CDR3 region: CAISEPDRGAGNTIYF. Here the CDR3 DNA reads TGTGCCATCAGTGAGCCGGACAGGGGCGCGGGAAACACCATATATTTT.

The chain is built from TRBV5-6 and TRBJ2-5, with 7 bases that match TRBD1. After removal of 6 bases from V and 1 base from J, the junction contained 9 bases not matched to a gene. Germline CDR1 and CDR2: SGHDT and YYEEEE. This CDR3 has 15 amino acids. CDR3 nucleotide sequence: TGTGCCAGCACCCGGGGAACAGGGGCCCAAGAGACCCAGTACTTC. Translation: CASTRGTGAQETQYF.